The rows below give T cell receptor beta chains drawn from one sample of a study of breast tumors, draining lymph nodes, adjacent tissues. One entry per CDR3 protein results from TCRdb running MiXCR on the multiplex PCR reads. The table shows approximately 47,000 distinct CDR3 sequences, with 23% occurring only once. The sequenced material came from breast tumor tissue. The receptor source for this set is a female donor with breast cancer. Some clones in this sample may be carry-over from other donors' samples. CDR3s leave out the opening cysteine and the closing phenylalanine or tryptophan. Size is omitted from some rows. Given values are once, few, many or a class for expanded clones.

CDR3,J,size,V
ASSGLAGGRFNEQF,TRBJ2-1,many,TRBV7-9
ASSYEGSSGLF,TRBJ1-4,medium-sized,TRBV6-6
SARVAGGQETQY,TRBJ2-5,-,TRBV20-1
SVEGPAATEAF,TRBJ1-1,-,TRBV29-1
ATSRDYRAAYGYT,TRBJ1-2,many,TRBV15
ASSYSISGAADTQY,TRBJ2-3,-,TRBV6-2/TRBV6-3
ASSERLAPDTQY,TRBJ2-3,medium-sized,TRBV11-3
ASSVVDSSYEQY,TRBJ2-7,many,TRBV9
ASSESAAGYGYT,TRBJ1-2,many,TRBV6-1
ASSVDPGDEGGHGYT,TRBJ1-2,many,TRBV9
ASSHGQGGNTGELF,TRBJ2-2,-,TRBV3-1
ASSLSPPGGSTDTRY,TRBJ2-3,-,TRBV19
ASSKGNSYEQY,TRBJ2-7,many,TRBV6-5
SARPHPGGLGNQPQH,TRBJ1-5,many,TRBV20-1
ASSKAGVNTEAF,TRBJ1-1,-,TRBV7-8
ASSYTEQDYGYT,TRBJ1-2,many,TRBV6-5
ASSLEVGTRELF,TRBJ2-2,-,TRBV7-6
ASSPTMPAMLTDYEQY,TRBJ2-7,-,TRBV7-2
ASSYSGETQY,TRBJ2-5,many,TRBV7-2
ASSRRDYEQY,TRBJ2-7,many,TRBV3-1
ASSPAPGGNSPLH,TRBJ1-6,many,TRBV5-4
ASSLVRGTPYGYT,TRBJ1-2,few,TRBV27
ASSQDRRWDEQY,TRBJ2-7,many,TRBV4-1
ASSRPGGGQNEQY,TRBJ2-7,many,TRBV5-1
ASGQVAGEGQPQH,TRBJ1-5,few,TRBV28
ASRVGSQETQY,TRBJ2-5,-,TRBV28
SARVSRESTYNEQF,TRBJ2-1,many,TRBV20-1
ASSWNRAGYGST,TRBJ1-2,once,TRBV5-1
AWSVQRGSNEQF,TRBJ2-1,many,TRBV30
ATSDFPNEQF,TRBJ2-1,many,TRBV24-1
ASSSGRNLGPQH,TRBJ1-5,many,TRBV19
ASSESYNSPLH,TRBJ1-6,-,TRBV6-1
ASSPTFGGQGYEIAKNIQY,TRBJ2-4,-,TRBV27
ASSQGLADQETQS,TRBJ2-5,-,TRBV18
SASLSGTANTEAF,TRBJ1-1,-,TRBV20-1
ASSRRESAYNEQF,TRBJ2-1,many,TRBV6-2/TRBV6-3
ASSSPRGTVLRELF,TRBJ2-2,many,TRBV12-3/TRBV12-4
AISEGSYEQY,TRBJ2-7,many,TRBV10-3
ASSLWMGGTDTQY,TRBJ2-3,many,TRBV11-2
ASSISWDSSYEQY,TRBJ2-7,many,TRBV9
ASSPYRVISTDTQY,TRBJ2-3,few,TRBV6-5
ASSQDYRERNEQF,TRBJ2-1,medium-sized,TRBV4-2
SVMGAQGQPQH,TRBJ1-5,many,TRBV29-1
ASSEGINEQF,TRBJ2-1,many,TRBV2
ASSRNSNEKLF,TRBJ1-4,-,TRBV5-1
ASSSGGQGYDTEAF,TRBJ1-1,-,TRBV7-2